Presented here are 27 T cell receptor beta chains from one specimen sequenced in a study of T cells in Graves' hyperthyroidism and ophthalmopathy. Regions amplified from RNA transcripts were the TCR beta CDR3 regions. A set of HTBI primers served as the primers for a first-round RT-PCR of the TCR CDR3. TCRdb ran MiXCR on the multiplex PCR reads and lists one entry per CDR3 protein. The table has over 700,000 distinct CDR3 sequences, around a third seen once. Sequencing used blood. The receptors shown here come from a woman aged 40 to 50 with Graves' hyperthyroidism.

The chain uses TRBV10-3 and TRBJ1-1; D might be TRBD1 (5 bases). This CDR3 region has 15 residues. V was pared by 5 bases and J by 3 bases, with 16 bases between. Germline V CDR1 and CDR2: ENHRY, SYGVKD. As DNA, the CDR3 is TGTGCCATCAGTCCCCTGGGGGTCGGGGACACTGAAGCTTTCTTT. Its protein product is CAISPLGVGDTEAFF.

This clonotype was seen repeatedly, ten times or more. The rearrangement joins TRBV10-3 to TRBJ2-6, with 8 bases lining up with TRBD1. The J segment lost 1 base and the V segment lost 6 bases, leaving 5 bases of the junction unmatched. The CDR3 spans 16 residues. Germline lookup yields CDR1 ENHRY and CDR2 SYGVKD. The CDR3: CAIRPDRGSGANVLTF. The CDR3 DNA reads TGTGCCATCAGGCCCGACAGGGGTTCTGGGGCCAACGTCCTGACTTTC.

This clonotype was observed a few times. The chain uses TRBV7-9 and TRBJ2-6, with 10 positions matching TRBD2. This CDR3 has 17 residues. The germline V gene has CDR1 SEHNR and CDR2 FQNEAQ (reference sequence). The J segment lost 0 bases and the V segment lost 5 bases, leaving 4 bases of the junction unmatched. DNA for the CDR3: TGTGCCAGCAGCCCTGGACTAGCGGTCTCTGGGGCCAACGTCCTGACTTTC. As protein: CASSPGLAVSGANVLTF.

In DNA, the CDR3 is TGTGCCAGTAGTAGGGAGGGGCCCCAAAGCTCCTACGAGCAGTACTTC. It encodes CASSREGPQSSYEQYF. The rearrangement links TRBV19 to TRBJ2-7, with 7 bases that match TRBD2. This CDR3 contains 16 residues. The germline gives CDR1 LNHDA, CDR2 SQIVND (reference sequence). Trimming at V came to 4 bases and at J to 0 bases, leaving 9 bases not matched to a gene.

This clonotype was found many times. The chain employs TRBV7-2 and TRBJ1-2; no reliable D call. V was cut by 5 bases and J by 2 bases, with 9 bases left in between. The CDR3 runs 13 residues. Per germline, CDR1 SGHTA and CDR2 FQGNSA. DNA for the CDR3: TGTGCCAGCAGCGTCGACACCAACTATGGCTACACCTTC. This translates into CASSVDTNYGYTF.

This clonotype occurred once. The chain combines TRBV29-1 with TRBJ1-1; 9 bases align to TRBD1. This CDR3 spans 13 amino acids. The ends lost 8 bases at V and 5 bases at J; junction bases unmatched: 9. Germline assignment: CDR1 SQVTM and CDR2 ANQGSEA. The CDR3 spells CSSRGTGSTEAFF. The CDR3 coding sequence is TGCAGCTCCCGGGGGACAGGGTCGACTGAAGCTTTCTTT.

The chain joins TRBV11-2 to TRBJ2-1, with D unresolved. Germline values: CDR1 SGHAT, CDR2 FQNNGV. The CDR3 has 14 amino acids. Between the trimmed V and J ends, which lost 1 base and 6 bases, there was a span of 10 bases. DNA for the CDR3: TGTGCCAGCAGCTTAGTAGGACCCAGCAATGAGCAGTTCTTC. This sequence encodes CASSLVGPSNEQFF.

The chain combines TRBV7-9 with TRBJ2-2; D gene ambiguous. This CDR3 is 17 amino acids long. V lost 5 bases and J 7 bases, leaving 23 bases between the germline ends. Germline V lookup: CDR1 SEHNR, CDR2 FQNEAQ (reference sequence). CDR3 sequence reads: CASSQESRAIFGGELFF. As DNA, the CDR3 is TGTGCCAGCAGCCAAGAATCCCGAGCTATTTTTGGCGGGGAGCTGTTTTTT.

This clonotype was seen many times. The gene calls are TRBV29-1 and TRBJ1-1, with D unresolved. This CDR3 has 10 residues. V was pared by 7 bases and J by 3 bases, with 6 bases between. From germline, CDR1 is SQVTM and CDR2 ANQGSEA. The CDR3 sequence is CSAGDTEAFF. The CDR3 DNA reads TGCAGCGCGGGAGACACTGAAGCTTTCTTT.

This clonotype showed up just a few times. The rearrangement links TRBV7-9 to TRBJ2-7, with TRBD1 identical over 9 bases. Unmatched junction bases numbered 8, after V lost 8 bases and J lost 3 bases. This CDR3 region has 14 residues. The germline gives CDR1 SEHNR, CDR2 FQNEAQ (reference sequence). CDR3 sequence reads: CASSRDRVVYEQYF. Here the CDR3 DNA reads TGTGCCAGCTCCCGGGACAGGGTTGTCTACGAGCAGTACTTC.

On this clonotype: A much larger clonotype is one base distant, so this may be a read error. The V call is TRBV10-2, the J call TRBJ1-1; D unclear. The CDR3 has 13 amino acids. CDR1 is WSHSY, CDR2 SAAADI, per germline. CDR3 in amino acids: CASQRGWNTEAFF. CDR3 DNA sequence: TGTGCCAGCCAGCGGGGATGGAACACTGAAGCTTTCTTT.

The rearrangement joins TRBV4-1 to TRBJ1-1; possibly TRBD1 for D (6 bases). V dropped 7 bases and J dropped 1 base, with 10 bases sitting between them. The CDR3 has 13 amino acids. The germline V gene encodes CDR1 MGHRA and CDR2 YSYEKL. The CDR3 region is CASTGQPNTEAFF. In nucleotides, the CDR3 is TGCGCCAGCACCGGACAGCCGAACACTGAAGCTTTCTTT.

As regards this clonotype: One end of the junction is discordant with germline, which a read error may explain. The genes are TRBV10-2 and TRBJ2-2, with TRBD2 matching 7 bases. Germline V gene sequence: CDR1 WSHSY, CDR2 SAAADI. The CDR3 covers 15 residues. CDR3 in DNA: TGCGCCGGCAGCCAAGGAGCGGGAAGCACCGGGGAGCTGTTTTTT. Protein sequence: CAGSQGAGSTGELFF.

This clonotype was counted many times. CDR3: CASTGVRTSPLHF. The CDR3, as DNA: TGTGCCAGTACAGGGGTCAGGACTTCACCCCTCCACTTT. V and J are TRBV6-5 and TRBJ1-6; 7 bases fit TRBD1. This CDR3 region has 13 residues. Unmatched junction bases numbered 8, after V lost 9 bases and J lost 9 bases. Germline V CDR1 and CDR2: MNHEY, SVGAGI.

This clonotype was detected ten times or more. The V and J genes are TRBV7-9 and TRBJ2-7; the D gene is possibly TRBD1 (7 bases). CDR3 size: 15 residues. CDR1 and CDR2 from the germline V gene are SEHNR and FQNEAQ (reference sequence). V gave up 5 bases and J gave up 0 bases, with 14 bases separating them. DNA for the CDR3: TGTGCCAGCAGCGGATGGCAGGGGGGCTCCTACGAGCAGTACTTC. Translating gives CASSGWQGGSYEQYF.

The chain links TRBV2 to TRBJ2-2; 9 bases map to TRBD2. The CDR3 loop spans 15 amino acids. Germline V gives CDR1 SNHLY, CDR2 FYNNEI. Germline trimming cut 7 bases from V and 3 bases from J; bases unmatched to any gene: 6. Here the CDR3 reads CASKMGLADTGELFF. The CDR3 bases are TGTGCCAGCAAGATGGGACTAGCCGACACCGGGGAGCTGTTTTTT.

J is TRBJ2-7 and V is TRBV6-5; unclear D gene. This CDR3 comprises 15 residues. Germline V lookup: CDR1 MNHEY, CDR2 SVGAGI. Trimming cost V 2 bases and J 0 bases, with 11 bases left between them. The CDR3 DNA reads TGTGCCAGCAGTTACGCCCCCGGTGACTCCTACGAGCAGTACTTC. Its protein is CASSYAPGDSYEQYF.

V usage is TRBV7-2 and J usage is TRBJ2-3; the D gene is possibly TRBD2 (6 bases). V was trimmed by 0 bases and J by 2 bases, leaving 9 bases between them. The V gene's germline CDR1 is SGHTA and CDR2 FQGNSA. The CDR3 sequence is 15 residues long. The CDR3 loop reads CASSLAVADTDTQYF. In DNA, the CDR3 is TGTGCCAGCAGCTTAGCGGTAGCGGACACAGATACGCAGTATTTT.

A word on this clonotype: Being one base from a much bigger clone, this may be a read error. This chain links TRBV20-1 with TRBJ1-1; D remains unclear. Trimming stripped 5 bases from V and 4 bases from J, with 17 bases between. Germline CDR1 DFQATT, CDR2 SNEGSKA (reference sequence). There are 14 residues in the CDR3. CDR3 in DNA: TGCAGTGCTGGTCGCGATCCGGAGGGCACTGAAGCTTTCTTT. This encodes CSAGRDPEGTEAFF.

V and J are TRBV7-9 and TRBJ2-7; D may be TRBD2 (6 bases). V lost 5 bases and J 4 bases, leaving 21 bases between the germline ends. Germline loops: CDR1 SEHNR, CDR2 FQNEAQ (reference sequence). The CDR3 covers 16 residues. The chain's CDR3 is CASSPTRLGGMYEQYF. The CDR3, as DNA: TGTGCCAGCAGCCCTACCAGACTAGGCGGTATGTACGAGCAGTACTTC. Using reference TRBV7-9 and TRBJ2-7 for the parts outside the CDR3, the full variable domain is DTGVSQNPRHKITKRGQNVTFRCDPISEHNRLYWYRQTLGQGPEFLTYFQNEAQLEKSRLLSDRFSAERPKGSFSTLEIQRTEQGDSAMYLCASSPTRLGGMYEQYFGPGTRLTVT.

The J gene is TRBJ1-2, the V gene TRBV10-3, with TRBD1 matching 11 bases. Germline CDR1 is ENHRY and CDR2 is SYGVKD. V lost 4 bases and J lost 4; bases outside the gene matches: 2. The CDR3 totals 14 residues. The CDR3 DNA sequence: TGTGCCATCAGTGGGGGGACAGGGGGCTATGGCTACACCTTC. Translating it yields CAISGGTGGYGYTF.

There are many counts of this clonotype. The chain has TRBV9 and TRBJ2-7; 11 bases line up with TRBD2. Germline V gene sequence: CDR1 SGDLS, CDR2 YYNGEE. The CDR3 runs to 14 residues. The V segment lost 5 bases and the J segment 7 bases; nucleotides outside the gene matches: 8. CDR3 DNA: TGTGCCAGCAGTGCGGGACTAGCGGCTATAGAGCAGTACTTC. Its protein product is CASSAGLAAIEQYF.

The CDR3 coding sequence is TGCAGTGCTACCCGGGGAGAGCAGTACTTC. Translating it yields CSATRGEQYF. The V and J genes are TRBV20-1 and TRBJ2-7; maybe TRBD2 (5 bases). Germline V CDR1 and CDR2: DFQATT, SNEGSKA (reference sequence). V was clipped by 4 bases and J by 7 bases, with 8 bases between them. The CDR3 is made up of 10 amino acids.

The chain recombines TRBV20-1 with TRBJ2-5; 10 bases align to TRBD2. The CDR3 has 16 amino acids. Germline loops: CDR1 DFQATT, CDR2 SNEGSKA (reference sequence). V was clipped by 0 bases and J by 5 bases; unmatched bases: 9. This CDR3 reads CSARDRLAGDGETQYF. DNA of the CDR3: TGCAGTGCTAGAGATCGCCTAGCGGGAGATGGGGAGACCCAGTACTTC.

This clonotype came up a few times. V gene TRBV28 combines with J gene TRBJ1-2; D unclear. From germline, CDR1 is MDHEN and CDR2 SYDVKM. V was trimmed by 7 bases and J by 7 bases, leaving 13 bases between them. This CDR3 comprises 12 residues. The CDR3 region has the DNA TGTGCCAGCAATCCTCGGGGTTTTGGCTACACCTTC. Amino acid sequence: CASNPRGFGYTF.

This clonotype has more than one count but fewer than ten. The rearrangement uses TRBV19 and TRBJ1-1, with D unclear. Looked up from germline, CDR1 is LNHDA and CDR2 is SQIVND (reference sequence). This CDR3 is 16 amino acids long. Trimming removed 4 bases at V and 7 bases at J, with 22 bases between. The CDR3: CASSNRGVIKRGEAFF. Here the CDR3 DNA reads TGTGCCAGTAGTAATCGGGGAGTTATTAAGCGGGGTGAAGCTTTCTTT.

This clonotype has a handful of counts. The genes are TRBV7-2 and TRBJ2-5; 8 bases fit TRBD1. Germline V CDR1 and CDR2: SGHTA, FQGNSA. Trimming at V came to 3 bases and at J to 7 bases, leaving 4 bases not matched to a gene. The CDR3 covers 13 residues. Here the CDR3 DNA reads TGTGCCAGCAGCTTGGCCGGACAGGGGACCCAGTACTTC. Translation gives CASSLAGQGTQYF. Drawing the rest from reference TRBV7-2 and TRBJ2-5, the complete variable domain is GAGVSQSPSNKVTEKGKDVELRCDPISGHTALYWYRQSLGQGLEFLIYFQGNSAPDKSGLPSDRFSAERTGGSVSTLTIQRTQQEDSAVYLCASSLAGQGTQYFGPGTRLLVL.